The TCR beta chain described here comes from a study of cytomegalovirus exposure and HLA in healthy donors. Overall study findings and caveats: Per published reports, the classifier diagnosed cytomegalovirus status with high specificity and sensitivity. The authors excluded some V segments, including TRBV6-2 and TRBV6-3, as indistinguishable. Most CMV-associated TCR beta chains appeared HLA-restricted in a later analysis. In a later analysis, HLA-associated TCR beta chains were more clonally expanded than equally common others.

Primers for the PCR totalled 60 Vbeta and 13 Jbeta. Profiled with immunoSEQ multiplex PCR; TCRdb holds only in-frame clones, not every one. The sample records 150,000 to 200,000 clones, around 80% being singletons. Unmatched junction bases numbered 7, after V lost 2 bases and J lost 1 base. CDR1 and CDR2 from the germline V gene are SGHTA and FQGTGA. The CDR3 consists of 19 residues. Turning to this clone: As yet, its antigen is unknown.

The source of this sequence is a woman between 50 and 59 years old in good health and CMV-seronegative. The sample was PBMCs. This chain links TRBV7-3 with TRBJ2-3, with 15 positions matching TRBD2. The CDR3 region has the DNA TGTGCCAGCAGCTTATTGGGGACTAGCGGGAGGTTGGGCACAGATACGCAGTATTTT. Amino acid sequence: CASSLLGTSGRLGTDTQYF.